Described below is a single T cell receptor beta chain sequence and its context. From germline, CDR1 is SGHTA and CDR2 FQGTGA. The ends were cut back, 1 base at V and 8 bases at J, with 15 bases in the middle. The CDR3 is made up of 15 amino acids. PBMCs were obtained from approximately 9.2 ml fresh peripheral blood. RNA transcripts provided the source from which TCR beta CDR3 regions were amplified. First-round RT-PCR with HTBI primers amplified the TCR CDR3 region. TCRdb passed the multiplex PCR reads through MiXCR, listing each CDR3 protein once. Of hundreds of thousands of distinct CDR3 sequences in the sample, approximately 15% were seen once. This record belongs to a study of T cells in Graves' hyperthyroidism and ophthalmopathy.

V gene TRBV7-3 combines with J gene TRBJ2-1; D gene unclear. The sample taken for sequencing was blood. This TCR was sampled from a woman between 18 and 29 years old with Graves' hyperthyroidism. For the CDR3, the DNA is TGTGCCAGCAGCTTAATGGTCCCGGGCGTCGATGAGCAGTTCTTC. Its protein product is CASSLMVPGVDEQFF. Looking up the rest from reference TRBV7-3 and TRBJ2-1 gives the full variable domain: GAGVSQTPSNKVTEKGKYVELRCDPISGHTALYWYRQSLGQGPEFLIYFQGTGAADDSGLPNDRFFAVRPEGSVSTLKIQRTERGDSAVYLCASSLMVPGVDEQFFGPGTRLTVL.